Listed below are T cell receptor beta chains from one sample, sequenced in a study of identical twins. TCRdb reprocessed the 5' RACE reads via MiXCR and lists one record per CDR3 protein. This table holds about 660,000 distinct CDR3 sequences, about 9.4% found once. Another study also made use of these data, one on yellow fever vaccine responses in identical twins.

Sequencing was carried out using PBMCs. These receptors were collected from a woman aged 18-30 years in good health. Each CDR3 is given with its conserved first and last residue. The D gene is left open where the match is weak. Rows give clone size only sometimes, using once, few, many, or a class for an expanded clone.

clone size: many; V gene: TRBV20-1; D gene: TRBD2; J gene: TRBJ2-3; CDR3 protein: CSVTRGGGRTDTQYF; CDR3 DNA: TGCAGTGTTACACGGGGGGGCGGACGCACAGATACGCAGTATTTT
clone size: .; V gene: TRBV27; D gene: .; J gene: TRBJ2-3; CDR3 protein: CASSPFGPTDTQYF; CDR3 DNA: TGTGCCAGCAGTCCCTTCGGACCCACAGATACGCAGTATTTT
clone size: .; V gene: TRBV7-6; D gene: .; J gene: TRBJ2-7; CDR3 protein: CASSLMGGTVTYEQYF; CDR3 DNA: TGTGCCAGCAGCTTAATGGGCGGGACAGTTACCTACGAGCAGTACTTC
clone size: .; V gene: TRBV12-3/TRBV12-4; D gene: .; J gene: TRBJ2-1; CDR3 protein: CASSGRTAGEQFF; CDR3 DNA: TGTGCCAGCAGTGGAAGGACAGCAGGTGAGCAGTTCTTC
clone size: .; V gene: TRBV6-2/TRBV6-3; D gene: .; J gene: TRBJ1-1; CDR3 protein: CASSKSRRAFF; CDR3 DNA: TGTGCCAGCAGCAAGTCCCGTCGAGCTTTCTTT
clone size: few; V gene: TRBV27; D gene: TRBD2; J gene: TRBJ2-3; CDR3 protein: CASSLSSGGTPDTQYF; CDR3 DNA: TGTGCCAGCAGTCTATCTAGCGGGGGGACCCCAGATACGCAGTATTTT
clone size: .; V gene: TRBV7-9; D gene: TRBD2; J gene: TRBJ2-1; CDR3 protein: CASNILSGGADEQFF; CDR3 DNA: TGTGCCAGCAACATTCTAAGCGGGGGGGCAGATGAGCAGTTCTTC
clone size: many; V gene: TRBV20-1; D gene: TRBD1; J gene: TRBJ1-5; CDR3 protein: CSASLGQGARSGQPQHF; CDR3 DNA: TGCAGTGCTAGTTTAGGACAGGGGGCTCGGTCGGGTCAGCCCCAGCATTTT
clone size: .; V gene: TRBV5-1; D gene: .; J gene: TRBJ2-5; CDR3 protein: CASSLNGGSMETQYF; CDR3 DNA: TGCGCCAGCAGCTTGAACGGGGGCTCTATGGAGACCCAGTACTTC
clone size: many; V gene: TRBV10-3; D gene: .; J gene: TRBJ1-2; CDR3 protein: CAISDAGYGYTF; CDR3 DNA: TGTGCCATCAGTGACGCCGGCTATGGCTACACCTTC
clone size: many; V gene: TRBV7-2; D gene: .; J gene: TRBJ2-1; CDR3 protein: CASSLVEWGGNNEQFF; CDR3 DNA: TGTGCCAGCAGCTTAGTTGAGTGGGGGGGCAATAATGAGCAGTTCTTC
clone size: many; V gene: TRBV12-3/TRBV12-4; D gene: TRBD1; J gene: TRBJ2-7; CDR3 protein: CASSLGQGADEQYF; CDR3 DNA: TGTGCCAGCAGTTTAGGGCAGGGGGCAGACGAGCAGTACTTC
clone size: .; V gene: TRBV7-8; D gene: .; J gene: TRBJ1-6; CDR3 protein: CASSLAVGPYNSPLHF; CDR3 DNA: TGTGCCAGCAGCTTAGCGGTGGGGCCCTATAATTCACCCCTCCACTTT
clone size: many; V gene: TRBV7-9; D gene: .; J gene: TRBJ1-2; CDR3 protein: CASSPDGYGYTF; CDR3 DNA: TGTGCCAGCAGCCCGGACGGATATGGCTACACCTTC
clone size: few; V gene: TRBV5-1; D gene: TRBD1; J gene: TRBJ1-6; CDR3 protein: CASSLGQGAPNSPLHF; CDR3 DNA: TGCGCCAGCAGCTTGGGACAGGGGGCTCCGAATTCACCCCTCCACTTT
clone size: .; V gene: TRBV3-1; D gene: .; J gene: TRBJ1-1; CDR3 protein: CASSLPMGVNTEAFF; CDR3 DNA: TGTGCCAGCAGCCTTCCCATGGGGGTGAACACTGAAGCTTTCTTT
clone size: many; V gene: TRBV12-3/TRBV12-4; D gene: TRBD2; J gene: TRBJ2-7; CDR3 protein: CASSFSTREGPYEQYF; CDR3 DNA: TGTGCCAGCAGTTTCTCAACGCGGGAGGGCCCCTACGAGCAGTACTTC
clone size: .; V gene: TRBV20-1; D gene: .; J gene: TRBJ2-5; CDR3 protein: CSAREFRGAKETQYF; CDR3 DNA: TGCAGTGCTAGAGAGTTCAGGGGGGCCAAAGAGACCCAGTACTTC
clone size: many; V gene: TRBV4-3; D gene: .; J gene: TRBJ1-1; CDR3 protein: CASSQDTGYTEAFF; CDR3 DNA: TGCGCCAGCAGCCAGGACACAGGGTACACTGAAGCTTTCTTT
clone size: many; V gene: TRBV4-2; D gene: TRBD1; J gene: TRBJ2-1; CDR3 protein: CASSQVFGQDNEQFF; CDR3 DNA: TGTGCCAGCAGCCAAGTGTTCGGACAGGACAATGAGCAGTTCTTC
clone size: few; V gene: TRBV28; D gene: .; J gene: TRBJ2-3; CDR3 protein: CASRIKNQRTSSTDTQYF; CDR3 DNA: TGTGCCAGCAGGATCAAAAACCAAAGGACATCTAGCACAGATACGCAGTATTTT
clone size: few; V gene: TRBV18; D gene: .; J gene: TRBJ2-7; CDR3 protein: CASSSPGDYEQYF; CDR3 DNA: TGTGCCAGCTCATCACCCGGGGACTACGAGCAGTACTTC
clone size: many; V gene: TRBV6-1; D gene: .; J gene: TRBJ2-7; CDR3 protein: CASRRQANYEQYF; CDR3 DNA: TGTGCCAGCAGGAGACAGGCTAACTACGAGCAGTACTTC
clone size: few; V gene: TRBV4-3; D gene: .; J gene: TRBJ2-1; CDR3 protein: CASSQPGADEQFF; CDR3 DNA: TGCGCCAGCAGCCAACCGGGGGCGGATGAGCAGTTCTTC
clone size: .; V gene: TRBV30; D gene: .; J gene: TRBJ1-1; CDR3 protein: CAWARGTEAFF; CDR3 DNA: TGTGCCTGGGCGCGGGGGACTGAAGCTTTCTTT
clone size: few; V gene: TRBV20-1; D gene: TRBD2; J gene: TRBJ2-7; CDR3 protein: CSAAKRTSPTGEQYF; CDR3 DNA: TGCAGTGCTGCGAAAAGGACTAGCCCCACGGGCGAGCAGTACTTC
clone size: many; V gene: TRBV20-1; D gene: .; J gene: TRBJ2-3; CDR3 protein: CSATGYTDTQYF; CDR3 DNA: TGCAGTGCTACGGGGTACACAGATACGCAGTATTTT
clone size: many; V gene: TRBV20-1; D gene: TRBD1; J gene: TRBJ2-2; CDR3 protein: CSARVPDRGSGELFF; CDR3 DNA: TGCAGTGCTCGAGTACCGGACAGGGGATCCGGGGAGCTGTTTTTT
clone size: many; V gene: TRBV5-1; D gene: TRBD2; J gene: TRBJ2-2; CDR3 protein: CASRTSGDTGELFF; CDR3 DNA: TGCGCCAGCAGGACTAGCGGGGATACCGGGGAGCTGTTTTTT
clone size: few; V gene: TRBV28; D gene: TRBD2; J gene: TRBJ2-1; CDR3 protein: CASSSVLAGVVHEQFF; CDR3 DNA: TGTGCCAGCAGCTCGGTACTAGCGGGGGTGGTCCATGAGCAGTTCTTC
clone size: few; V gene: TRBV12-3/TRBV12-4; D gene: TRBD1; J gene: TRBJ2-3; CDR3 protein: CASSSGGFGLTDTQYF; CDR3 DNA: TGTGCCAGCAGTTCAGGGGGCTTCGGGCTCACAGATACGCAGTATTTT
clone size: many; V gene: TRBV7-9; D gene: TRBD1; J gene: TRBJ1-6; CDR3 protein: CASSSGQGGNSPLHF; CDR3 DNA: TGTGCCAGCAGCTCCGGACAGGGAGGTAATTCACCCCTCCACTTT
clone size: .; V gene: TRBV19; D gene: TRBD2; J gene: TRBJ2-1; CDR3 protein: CATALAGGLYNEQFF; CDR3 DNA: TGTGCCACCGCTTTAGCGGGGGGCTTATACAATGAGCAGTTCTTC
clone size: many; V gene: TRBV4-3; D gene: TRBD2; J gene: TRBJ2-7; CDR3 protein: CASSQGTSGNYEQYF; CDR3 DNA: TGCGCCAGCAGCCAAGGGACTAGCGGGAACTACGAGCAGTACTTC
clone size: .; V gene: TRBV12-3/TRBV12-4; D gene: .; J gene: TRBJ2-1; CDR3 protein: CASSSRDPFSYNEQFF; CDR3 DNA: TGTGCCAGCAGCTCCCGGGACCCATTCTCCTACAATGAGCAGTTCTTC
clone size: .; V gene: TRBV7-2; D gene: TRBD1; J gene: TRBJ2-1; CDR3 protein: CASSSGTGNEQFF; CDR3 DNA: TGTGCCAGCAGCTCCGGGACAGGGAATGAGCAGTTCTTC
clone size: .; V gene: TRBV5-6; D gene: .; J gene: TRBJ2-7; CDR3 protein: CASSLGRAAYEQYF; CDR3 DNA: TGTGCCAGCAGCTTGGGTAGGGCCGCCTACGAGCAGTACTTC
clone size: many; V gene: TRBV9; D gene: .; J gene: TRBJ1-2; CDR3 protein: CASSVERTGGRGQGGYTF; CDR3 DNA: TGTGCCAGCAGCGTAGAAAGAACCGGGGGACGGGGCCAAGGCGGCTACACCTTC
clone size: few; V gene: TRBV9; D gene: TRBD1; J gene: TRBJ2-2; CDR3 protein: CASSVALGDRVTGELFF; CDR3 DNA: TGTGCCAGCAGCGTAGCTTTGGGGGACAGGGTCACCGGGGAGCTGTTTTTT
clone size: .; V gene: TRBV5-1; D gene: .; J gene: TRBJ2-2; CDR3 protein: CASSRSGGAETGELFF; CDR3 DNA: TGCGCCAGCAGCAGGAGTGGGGGCGCAGAAACCGGGGAGCTGTTTTTT
clone size: few; V gene: TRBV11-2; D gene: TRBD2; J gene: TRBJ2-1; CDR3 protein: CASSLGTGRREQFF; CDR3 DNA: TGTGCCAGCAGCTTGGGGACCGGGAGGAGGGAGCAGTTCTTC
clone size: many; V gene: TRBV9; D gene: .; J gene: TRBJ1-4; CDR3 protein: CASSVALANEKLFF; CDR3 DNA: TGTGCCAGCAGCGTCGCATTAGCTAATGAAAAACTGTTTTTT
clone size: many; V gene: TRBV6-2/TRBV6-3; D gene: .; J gene: TRBJ2-7; CDR3 protein: CATRWDSYEQYF; CDR3 DNA: TGTGCCACACGTTGGGACTCCTACGAGCAGTACTTC
clone size: many; V gene: TRBV20-1; D gene: .; J gene: TRBJ2-7; CDR3 protein: CSARDPRDLSYEQYF; CDR3 DNA: TGCAGTGCTAGAGATCCCCGGGACTTATCCTACGAGCAGTACTTC
clone size: many; V gene: TRBV29-1; D gene: TRBD1; J gene: TRBJ2-5; CDR3 protein: CSVGQGAETQYF; CDR3 DNA: TGCAGCGTTGGACAGGGGGCCGAGACCCAGTACTTC
clone size: few; V gene: TRBV7-2; D gene: .; J gene: TRBJ2-7; CDR3 protein: CASSGAGTGSSYEQYF; CDR3 DNA: TGTGCCAGCAGCGGTGCCGGGACGGGGAGCTCCTACGAGCAGTACTTC
clone size: .; V gene: TRBV5-1; D gene: TRBD2; J gene: TRBJ2-3; CDR3 protein: CASSLSGGRTDTQYF; CDR3 DNA: TGCGCCAGCAGCTTAAGCGGGGGGAGGACAGATACGCAGTATTTT
clone size: many; V gene: TRBV10-3; D gene: .; J gene: TRBJ2-7; CDR3 protein: CAISESPGSYEQYF; CDR3 DNA: TGTGCCATCAGTGAGTCGCCAGGCTCCTACGAGCAGTACTTC
clone size: .; V gene: TRBV3-1; D gene: .; J gene: TRBJ2-5; CDR3 protein: CASSQDFGLKETQYF; CDR3 DNA: TGTGCCAGCAGCCAAGACTTTGGGTTAAAAGAGACCCAGTACTTC
clone size: few; V gene: TRBV7-2; D gene: .; J gene: TRBJ2-3; CDR3 protein: CASSFRHRDTDTQYF; CDR3 DNA: TGTGCCAGCAGCTTCCGGCACAGGGACACAGATACGCAGTATTTT
clone size: few; V gene: TRBV4-3; D gene: TRBD2; J gene: TRBJ2-1; CDR3 protein: CASSQEDGAGGSSYNEQFF; CDR3 DNA: TGCGCCAGCAGCCAAGAAGATGGGGCGGGGGGGAGCTCCTACAATGAGCAGTTCTTC
clone size: .; V gene: TRBV3-1; D gene: .; J gene: TRBJ1-5; CDR3 protein: CASSHERMNQPQHF; CDR3 DNA: TGTGCCAGCAGCCACGAAAGAATGAATCAGCCCCAGCATTTT
clone size: few; V gene: TRBV5-5; D gene: TRBD2; J gene: TRBJ2-5; CDR3 protein: CASSLVDGGALKTQYF; CDR3 DNA: TGTGCCAGCAGCTTGGTTGACGGGGGGGCCTTGAAGACCCAGTACTTC
clone size: .; V gene: TRBV9; D gene: TRBD1; J gene: TRBJ1-2; CDR3 protein: CASSPQTGDGGYTF; CDR3 DNA: TGTGCCAGCAGCCCTCAGACAGGGGACGGGGGCTACACCTTC
clone size: few; V gene: TRBV7-2; D gene: TRBD2; J gene: TRBJ2-7; CDR3 protein: CASRPLAGGRHEQYF; CDR3 DNA: TGTGCCAGCAGGCCGCTAGCGGGAGGCCGCCACGAGCAGTACTTC
clone size: few; V gene: TRBV19; D gene: .; J gene: TRBJ2-1; CDR3 protein: CASKRENAGRHEQFF; CDR3 DNA: TGTGCCAGTAAAAGGGAAAATGCGGGGCGGCATGAGCAGTTCTTC
clone size: few; V gene: TRBV5-1; D gene: .; J gene: TRBJ2-3; CDR3 protein: CASSPGPSPTDTQYF; CDR3 DNA: TGCGCCAGCAGCCCGGGCCCGAGTCCCACAGATACGCAGTATTTT
clone size: .; V gene: TRBV20-1; D gene: TRBD2; J gene: TRBJ2-7; CDR3 protein: CSAKSGRKDEQYF; CDR3 DNA: TGCAGTGCTAAGAGCGGGAGGAAGGACGAGCAGTACTTC
clone size: few; V gene: TRBV5-1; D gene: .; J gene: TRBJ2-2; CDR3 protein: CASSLRTDHGELFF; CDR3 DNA: TGCGCCAGCAGCTTGAGGACCGACCACGGGGAGCTGTTTTTT
clone size: .; V gene: TRBV20-1; D gene: .; J gene: TRBJ2-1; CDR3 protein: CSAKTPGYYNEQFF; CDR3 DNA: TGCAGTGCTAAGACCCCAGGGTACTACAATGAGCAGTTCTTC